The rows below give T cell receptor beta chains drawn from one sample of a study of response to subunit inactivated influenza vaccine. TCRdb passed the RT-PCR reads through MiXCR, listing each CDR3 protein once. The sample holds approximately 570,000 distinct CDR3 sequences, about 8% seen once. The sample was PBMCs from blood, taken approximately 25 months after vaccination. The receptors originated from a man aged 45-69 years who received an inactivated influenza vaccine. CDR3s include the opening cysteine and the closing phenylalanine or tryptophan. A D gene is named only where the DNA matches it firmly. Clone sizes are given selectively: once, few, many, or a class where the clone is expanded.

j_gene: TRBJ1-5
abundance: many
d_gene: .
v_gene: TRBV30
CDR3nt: TGTGCCTGGAGTAACCCGCCCCAGCCCCAGCATTTT
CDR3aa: CAWSNPPQPQHF

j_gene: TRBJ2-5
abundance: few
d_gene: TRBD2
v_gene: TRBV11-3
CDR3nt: TGTGCCAGCAGCTTAGGAGCAAGTAGCGGGAAAGAAGAGACCCAGTACTTC
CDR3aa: CASSLGASSGKEETQYF

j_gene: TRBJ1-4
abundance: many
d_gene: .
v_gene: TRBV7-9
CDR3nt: TGTGCCAGCAGCTTACTTAGTTCGGCCGGACCTAATGAAAAACTGTTTTTT
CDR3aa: CASSLLSSAGPNEKLFF

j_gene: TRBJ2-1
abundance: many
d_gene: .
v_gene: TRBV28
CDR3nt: TGTGCCAGCAGTTTATCTCGGGGAGCGAGTGAGCAGTTCTTC
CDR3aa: CASSLSRGASEQFF

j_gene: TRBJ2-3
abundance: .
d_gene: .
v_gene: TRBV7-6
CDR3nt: TGTGCCAGCAGCTTAGTGCGTTCACCGGATACGCAGTATTTT
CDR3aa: CASSLVRSPDTQYF

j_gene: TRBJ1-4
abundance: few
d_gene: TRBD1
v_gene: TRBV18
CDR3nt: TGTGCCAGCTCACCCGGGACAGGGCTTGAAAAACTGTTTTTT
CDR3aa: CASSPGTGLEKLFF

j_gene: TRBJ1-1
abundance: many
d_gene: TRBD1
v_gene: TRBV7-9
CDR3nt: TGTGCCAGCAGCGAGGGACAGGGGACTGAAGCTTTCTTT
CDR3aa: CASSEGQGTEAFF

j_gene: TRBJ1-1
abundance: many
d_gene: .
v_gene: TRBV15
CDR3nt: TGTGCCACCAGCAGAGATCTCGTACCGGCAGCTTTCTTT
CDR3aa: CATSRDLVPAAFF

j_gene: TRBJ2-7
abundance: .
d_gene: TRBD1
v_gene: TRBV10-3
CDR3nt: TGTGCCTCCCTTCAACCGGGACAGTCCTACGAGCAGTACTTC
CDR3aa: CASLQPGQSYEQYF

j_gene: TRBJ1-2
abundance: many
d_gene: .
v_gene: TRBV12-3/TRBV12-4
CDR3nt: TGTGCCAGCAGTTCGAAAATTATTGGGTATGGCTACACCTTC
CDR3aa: CASSSKIIGYGYTF

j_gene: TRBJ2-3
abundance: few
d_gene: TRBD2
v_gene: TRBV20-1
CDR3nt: TGCAGTGCTCATAGCGGGAGAGTCGATACGCAGTATTTT
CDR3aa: CSAHSGRVDTQYF

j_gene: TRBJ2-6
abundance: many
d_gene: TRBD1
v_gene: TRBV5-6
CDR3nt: TGTGCCAGCACCAAGACAGGGACCGGGGCCAACGTCCTGACTTTC
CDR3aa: CASTKTGTGANVLTF

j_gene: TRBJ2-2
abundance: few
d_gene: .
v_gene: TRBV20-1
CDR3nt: TGCAGTGCTAGAGTACCCGCCTCGATCGGAAACGGGGAGCTGTTTTTT
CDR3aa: CSARVPASIGNGELFF

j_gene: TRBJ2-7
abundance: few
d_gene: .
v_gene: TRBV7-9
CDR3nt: TGTGCCAGCAGCTTATCTTCAGGGGCAAACGAGCAGTACTTC
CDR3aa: CASSLSSGANEQYF

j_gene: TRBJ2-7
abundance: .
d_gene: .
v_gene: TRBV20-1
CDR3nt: TGCAGTGGGCTAGCGCTCTACGAGCAGTACTTC
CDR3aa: CSGLALYEQYF

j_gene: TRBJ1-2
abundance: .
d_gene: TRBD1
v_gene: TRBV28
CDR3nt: TGTGCCAGCAAGAGGGTCGGGACAGGGACCTTCGGCTACACCTTC
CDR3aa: CASKRVGTGTFGYTF

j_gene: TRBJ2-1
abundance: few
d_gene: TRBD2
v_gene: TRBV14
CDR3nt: TGTGCCAGCAGCCACCAACCGGGACTAGCGGTTTACAATGAGCAGTTCTTC
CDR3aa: CASSHQPGLAVYNEQFF

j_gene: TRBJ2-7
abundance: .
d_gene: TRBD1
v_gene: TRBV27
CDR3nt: TGTGCCAGCTCCTTTTCGGCAGGGGGCTCCTACGAGCAGTACTTC
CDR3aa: CASSFSAGGSYEQYF

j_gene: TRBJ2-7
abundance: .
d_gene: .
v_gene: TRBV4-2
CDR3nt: TGTGCCAGCAGCCAAGATGTAGGCTCCTACGAGCAGTACTTC
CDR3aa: CASSQDVGSYEQYF

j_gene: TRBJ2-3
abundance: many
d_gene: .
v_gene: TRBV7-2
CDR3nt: TGTGCCAGCAGCTTAGGGGACTCGCGGAGCACAGATACGCAGTATTTT
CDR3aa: CASSLGDSRSTDTQYF

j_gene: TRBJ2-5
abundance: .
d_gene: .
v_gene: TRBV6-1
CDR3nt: TGTGCCAGCAGTGAAGCGCCGCGGGGAAAGGCTGTGGCTCCGTACCAAGAGACCCAGTACTTC
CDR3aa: CASSEAPRGKAVAPYQETQYF

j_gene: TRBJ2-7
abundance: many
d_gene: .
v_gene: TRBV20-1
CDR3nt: TGCAGTGCTGCGCAGGGGGGACTTCCCTACGAGCAGTACTTC
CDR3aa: CSAAQGGLPYEQYF

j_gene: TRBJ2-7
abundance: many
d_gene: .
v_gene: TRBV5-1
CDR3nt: TGCGCCAGCAGCCCGTACTCCGGGGAATACGAGCAGTACTTC
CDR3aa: CASSPYSGEYEQYF

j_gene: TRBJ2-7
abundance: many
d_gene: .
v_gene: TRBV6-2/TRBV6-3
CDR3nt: TGTGCCAGCAGTTACTACAGAGGGTACGAGCAGTACTTC
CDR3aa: CASSYYRGYEQYF

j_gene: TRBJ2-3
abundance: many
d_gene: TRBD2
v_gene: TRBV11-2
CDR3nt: TGTGCCAGCAGCTTAGGGGGAGGGACTAGCGGGAGAGATACGCAGTATTTT
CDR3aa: CASSLGGGTSGRDTQYF

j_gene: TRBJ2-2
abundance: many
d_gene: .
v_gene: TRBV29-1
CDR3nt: TGCAGCGTTGAGACGGGGGACGGGGAGCTGTTTTTT
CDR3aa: CSVETGDGELFF

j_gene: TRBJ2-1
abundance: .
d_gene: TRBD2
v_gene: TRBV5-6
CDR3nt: TGTGCCAGCAGCAAAACAGGGGCGATAGCGGGAGCAAATGAGCAGTTCTTC
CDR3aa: CASSKTGAIAGANEQFF

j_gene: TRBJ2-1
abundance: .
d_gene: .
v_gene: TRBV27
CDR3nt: TGTGCCAGCTTATCAACAGGGGGGGAGTCCTACAATGAGCAGTTCTTC
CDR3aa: CASLSTGGESYNEQFF

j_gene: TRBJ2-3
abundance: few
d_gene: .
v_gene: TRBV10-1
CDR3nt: TGCGCCAGCAGCGGGGGCGGAGATACGCAGTATTTT
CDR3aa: CASSGGGDTQYF

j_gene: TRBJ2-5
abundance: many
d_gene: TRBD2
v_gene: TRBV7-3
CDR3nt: TGTGCCAGCAGCTCGGGACTAGCGGGGAGGGAGACCCAGTACTTC
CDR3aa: CASSSGLAGRETQYF

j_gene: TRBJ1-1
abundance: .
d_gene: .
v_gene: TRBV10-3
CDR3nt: TGTGCCATCAGCAGGGAGGGGAACACTGAAGCTTTCTTT
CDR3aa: CAISREGNTEAFF